The 28 T cell receptor beta chains below all came from one sample that was sequenced in a study of T cells after yellow fever vaccination. One entry per CDR3 protein, called by TCRdb with MiXCR from the 5' RACE reads. Of just under 600,000 distinct CDR3 sequences listed, roughly 14% are singletons. Sample: PBMCs, taken on the day of the yellow fever booster vaccination. The receptor set was obtained from a man younger than 45 who received the YFV17D yellow fever vaccine.

This clonotype has a handful of counts. A much larger clone is a single base away; this may be a read error. The chain recombines TRBV9 with TRBJ1-5; maybe TRBD1 (5 bases). The CDR3 has 14 amino acids. Germline values: CDR1 SGDLS, CDR2 YYNGEE. V was clipped by 0 bases and J by 5 bases, with 9 bases between them. The CDR3 is CASSVGGYDQPQHF. In DNA form, the CDR3 reads TGTGCCAGCAGCGTAGGGGGGTACGATCAGCCCCAGCATTTT.

This clonotype was observed a handful of times. The chain employs TRBV6-1 and TRBJ2-2, with TRBD1 as a possible D gene (6 bases). This CDR3 has 14 amino acids. With 6 bases removed from V and 1 base from J, the gap between germline ends came to 9 bases. From germline, CDR1 is MNHNS and CDR2 SASEGT. The chain's CDR3 is CASSGTLNTGELFF. In nucleotides, the CDR3 is TGTGCCAGCAGCGGGACACTGAACACCGGGGAGCTGTTTTTT.

The chain has TRBV12-3 or TRBV12-4 and TRBJ2-1; 7 nucleotides agree with TRBD1. V was clipped by 6 bases and J by 9 bases; unmatched bases: 5. This CDR3 has 12 residues. The CDR3 sequence: CASSRQGFEQFF. The CDR3, as DNA: TGTGCCAGCAGCCGACAGGGCTTTGAGCAGTTCTTC.

This rearrangement joins TRBV6-2 or TRBV6-3 to TRBJ2-4; possibly TRBD1 for D (6 bases). The CDR3 is made up of 16 amino acids. Germline V gene data show CDR1 as MNHEY and CDR2 as SVGEGT. The V end was cut by 2 bases, the J end by 5 bases, with 16 bases between. CDR3 DNA: TGTGCCAGCAGTTACACCAACCAGGGGTGGCAAAACATTCAGTACTTC. Its protein product is CASSYTNQGWQNIQYF.

The chain recombines TRBV29-1 with TRBJ2-6, with D possibly TRBD2 on 5 matching bases. CDR1 is SQVTM, CDR2 ANQGSEA, per germline. The CDR3 has 14 residues. The V and J ends lost 8 bases and 2 bases respectively, with 13 bases between them. The CDR3 region is CSTEGGPGANVLTF. The CDR3 region has the DNA TGCAGCACTGAGGGTGGGCCTGGGGCCAACGTCCTGACTTTC.

In its sample, this clonotype was seen once. The chain recombines TRBV20-1 with TRBJ1-4, with 11 bases matching TRBD1. Trimming at V came to 7 bases and at J to 7 bases, leaving 2 bases not matched to a gene. This CDR3 has 12 residues. Germline-derived CDR1 and CDR2 are DFQATT and SNEGSKA (reference sequence). The CDR3 reads CSGGQGGEKLFF. The CDR3 region has the DNA TGCAGTGGGGGACAGGGGGGTGAAAAACTGTTTTTT.

This clonotype turned up a few times. The chain combines TRBV12-3 or TRBV12-4 with TRBJ1-1; D uncertain. The length of the CDR3 is 15 residues. V lost 4 bases and J 1 base, leaving 13 bases between the germline ends. DNA of the CDR3: TGTGCCAGCAGTTCCCGGAGTGGGGAGAACACTGAAGCTTTCTTT. It yields the protein CASSSRSGENTEAFF.

This clonotype showed up just a few times. V gene TRBV7-8 combines with J gene TRBJ1-1, with D uncertain. There are 16 residues in the CDR3. Germline CDR1 SGHVS, CDR2 FQNEAQ. V lost 0 bases to trimming and J lost 0 bases, with 11 bases between them. The CDR3: CASSLAGPGMNTEAFF. CDR3 nucleotide sequence: TGTGCCAGCAGCTTAGCAGGTCCAGGCATGAACACTGAAGCTTTCTTT.

The sample holds a few counts of this clonotype. V usage is TRBV20-1 and J usage is TRBJ1-5, with D maybe TRBD1 (5 bases). The germline gives CDR1 DFQATT, CDR2 SNEGSKA (reference sequence). The V gene lost 4 bases and the J gene lost 0 bases, with 13 bases spanning the gap. The CDR3 consists of 15 residues. The CDR3 sequence: CSAIRGWSSNQPQHF. CDR3 DNA: TGCAGTGCTATAAGGGGCTGGAGTAGCAATCAGCCCCAGCATTTT.

V and J are TRBV28 and TRBJ2-7, with 7 bases lining up with TRBD1. The CDR3 runs to 16 residues. V was clipped by 8 bases and J by 0 bases; unmatched bases: 13. Germline CDR1 is MDHEN and CDR2 is SYDVKM. This CDR3 is CASPPPQGMSSYEQYF. The CDR3 DNA sequence: TGTGCCAGCCCCCCCCCACAGGGGATGAGCTCCTACGAGCAGTACTTC. Supplemented by reference TRBV28 and TRBJ2-7, the full variable domain reads DVKVTQSSRYLVKRTGEKVFLECVQDMDHENMFWYRQDPGLGLRLIYFSYDVKMKEKGDIPEGYSVSREKKERFSLILESASTNQTSMYLCASPPPQGMSSYEQYFGPGTRLTVT.

In its sample, this clonotype was seen a few times. J is TRBJ2-1 and V is TRBV7-2; no reliable D call. The V end was cut by 3 bases, the J end by 0 bases, with 9 bases between. CDR3 length: 15 residues. Germline CDR1 is SGHTA and CDR2 is FQGNSA. CDR3 region: CASSFGMASYNEQFF. CDR3 nucleotides: TGTGCCAGCAGCTTCGGCATGGCCTCCTACAATGAGCAGTTCTTC.

This rearrangement joins TRBV25-1 to TRBJ2-2, with TRBD1 matching over 8 bases. The CDR3 totals 14 residues. Germline trimming cut 9 bases from V and 0 bases from J; bases unmatched to any gene: 3. The germline V gene encodes CDR1 MGHDK and CDR2 SYGVNS. CDR3 amino acids: CASAGQANTGELFF. In DNA, the CDR3 is TGTGCCAGTGCGGGACAGGCGAACACCGGGGAGCTGTTTTTT.

The CDR3, as DNA: TGTGCCAGCAGCTTAGTGCACAGTACATATGGCTACACCTTC. It is translated as CASSLVHSTYGYTF. The chain is built from TRBV7-2 and TRBJ1-2; no reliable D call. V lost 1 base and J 5 bases, leaving 11 bases between the germline ends. CDR1 SGHTA and CDR2 FQGNSA come from the germline V gene. The CDR3 length is 14 residues.

This clonotype has more than one count but fewer than ten. The chain recombines TRBV18 with TRBJ2-2; D unclear. The CDR3 contains 14 residues. V gave up 0 bases and J gave up 6 bases, with 8 bases separating them. Looked up from germline, CDR1 is KGHSH and CDR2 is LQKENI. The CDR3 here is CASSPPELAGELFF. The CDR3, as DNA: TGTGCCAGCTCACCACCGGAGTTGGCCGGGGAGCTGTTTTTT.

This clonotype was recorded a few times. The gene calls are TRBV28 and TRBJ1-5; D gene unclear. CDR3 size: 13 residues. The V end was cut by 7 bases, the J end by 3 bases, with 10 bases between. Germline CDR1 reads MDHEN; CDR2 reads SYDVKM. CDR3 nucleotides: TGTGCCAGCATCAGTTACAACAATCAGCCCCAGCATTTT. This codes for CASISYNNQPQHF.

The V call is TRBV29-1, the J call TRBJ2-5; 8 positions match TRBD2. V trimming: 4 bases; J trimming: 5 bases; junction bases outside the gene matches: 6. Germline CDR1 and CDR2: SQVTM and ANQGSEA. The length of the CDR3 is 13 residues. DNA for the CDR3: TGCAGCGTTGCGGGGGGGCGCGGGGAGACCCAGTACTTC. Residues: CSVAGGRGETQYF.

V gene TRBV11-1 combines with J gene TRBJ2-5, with TRBD1 matching 10 bases. This CDR3 has 18 residues. The germline gives CDR1 SGHAT, CDR2 FQDESV (reference sequence). V dropped 5 bases and J dropped 5; count of bases not matched to a gene: 17. CDR3 protein: CASSRVGRTGGLGETQYF. CDR3 nucleotides: TGTGCCAGCAGCCGCGTCGGCAGGACAGGGGGTCTCGGGGAGACCCAGTACTTC.

As to this clonotype: It is unclear where the CDR3 begins or ends on the DNA, so no DNA is shown, and the CDR3 is as TCRdb lists it. The V gene is TRBV21-1, the J gene TRBJ2-7. TRBV21-1 is a listed pseudogene. The CDR3 is 15 amino acids in total, end residues counted. CDR3 residues: CASSKVGGGSYEQYF.

CDR3 coding DNA: TGTGCCTGGAGTGTGCGGAGTCCTACTGAGCAGTTCTTC. Translation gives CAWSVRSPTEQFF. The chain combines TRBV30 with TRBJ2-1, with unresolved D. Deletions cut 0 bases from V and 9 bases from J, with 12 bases between. The CDR3 length is 13 residues. CDR1 and CDR2 from the germline V gene are GTSNPN and SVGIG (reference sequence).

This clonotype was observed a few times. The rearrangement uses TRBV5-1 and TRBJ2-1, with 12 positions matching TRBD1. This CDR3 spans 17 amino acids. Germline V gives CDR1 SGHRS, CDR2 YFSETQ. Losses at the gene ends were 3 bases for V and 6 bases for J; bases not matched to a gene: 10. The DNA of the CDR3 is TGCGCCAGCAGCTCGGGACAGGGGGCCCCTAGGGGCAATGAGCAGTTCTTC. It encodes CASSSGQGAPRGNEQFF.

This rearrangement joins TRBV15 to TRBJ1-1; tentatively, D is TRBD1 (5 bases). V shed 9 bases and J shed 1 base, with 12 bases lying between them. The CDR3 totals 13 residues. Germline V gene sequence: CDR1 LNHNV, CDR2 YYDKDF (reference sequence). The CDR3 sequence: CATQQGWNTEAFF. The CDR3 coding sequence is TGTGCCACGCAGCAGGGTTGGAACACTGAAGCTTTCTTT.

This clonotype was counted between two and nine times. The chain links TRBV12-3 or TRBV12-4 to TRBJ1-5, with 7 bases lining up with TRBD1. J lost 3 bases, V lost 5 bases, and 7 bases had no gene match. This CDR3 contains 15 residues. The CDR3 sequence is CASSTQGDLNQPQHF. In DNA, the CDR3 is TGTGCCAGCAGTACCCAGGGGGACCTCAATCAGCCCCAGCATTTT.

The chain joins TRBV7-2 to TRBJ2-7, with D hard to call. The CDR3 extends over 14 amino acids. V lost 5 bases and J 2 bases, leaving 13 bases between the germline ends. Germline V lookup: CDR1 SGHTA, CDR2 FQGNSA. The CDR3 is CASSPSRPTYEQYF. The CDR3 coding sequence is TGTGCCAGCAGCCCCTCCCGACCAACCTACGAGCAGTACTTC.

A few counts support this clonotype. This sequence joins TRBV7-2 and TRBJ2-5; unclear D gene. V dropped 3 bases and J dropped 5 bases, with 7 bases sitting between them. CDR1 is SGHTA and CDR2 is FQGNSA in the germline V gene. This CDR3 contains 12 residues. CDR3 in amino acids: CASSLYRETQYF. In DNA form, the CDR3 reads TGTGCCAGCAGCTTGTATCGGGAGACCCAGTACTTC. The entire variable domain, with the rest obtained from reference TRBV7-2 and TRBJ2-5, is as follows: GAGVSQSPSNKVTEKGKDVELRCDPISGHTALYWYRQSLGQGLEFLIYFQGNSAPDKSGLPSDRFSAERTGGSVSTLTIQRTQQEDSAVYLCASSLYRETQYFGPGTRLLVL.

The rearrangement joins TRBV11-2 to TRBJ2-6; possible D gene TRBD1, 6 bases. Germline CDR1 reads SGHAT; CDR2 reads FQNNGV. The CDR3 totals 19 residues. V shed 4 bases and J shed 1 base, with 20 bases lying between them. The CDR3 here is CASSSRGQSRNSGANVLTF. CDR3 sequence (DNA): TGTGCCAGCAGCTCCAGAGGACAGTCTAGGAATTCTGGGGCCAACGTCCTGACTTTC.

This clonotype has only a few counts. This sequence joins TRBV7-2 and TRBJ2-5; 13 nucleotides align to TRBD2. Germline V gives CDR1 SGHTA, CDR2 FQGNSA. V was pared by 5 bases and J by 9 bases, with 9 bases of the junction left unmatched. There are 15 residues in the CDR3. The DNA of the CDR3 is TGTGCCAGCAGCCCCGGGACTAGCGGGATCCAAGCCCAGTACTTC. This sequence encodes CASSPGTSGIQAQYF.

This clonotype appeared many times. The V and J genes are TRBV5-4 and TRBJ2-1; 11 positions agree with TRBD2. The CDR3 is 17 residues long. V was pared by 3 bases and J by 5 bases, with 10 bases of the junction left unmatched. The germline V gene encodes CDR1 SGHNT and CDR2 YYREEE (reference sequence). This CDR3 is CASSSTSTSGSHNEQFF. CDR3 nucleotide sequence: TGTGCCAGCAGCTCAACCTCTACTAGCGGGAGCCACAATGAGCAGTTCTTC.

This clonotype was recorded a few times. This chain links TRBV4-3 with TRBJ2-1; D remains ambiguous. The V and J ends lost 1 base and 4 bases respectively, with 8 bases between them. The CDR3 runs to 14 residues. CDR1 and CDR2 (germline): LGHNA, YSLEER. The chain's CDR3 is CASSQGGEYNEQFF. The DNA of the CDR3 is TGCGCCAGCAGCCAAGGAGGAGAGTACAATGAGCAGTTCTTC.